This TCR beta chain came from a study of Graves' ophthalmopathy and Graves' hyperthyroidism. Study observations and caveats: Thyroid clonotypes that were expanded above 0.001 frequency mostly also appeared in blood.

This clonotype was observed many times. Antigen specificity is unknown. Amplification targeted the TCR beta CDR3 regions, with RNA transcripts as the source material. RT-PCR was first run with HTBI primers, then multiplex PCR in a second round. MiXCR was run by TCRdb on the multiplex PCR reads, yielding one entry per CDR3 protein. This sample has 400,000 to 500,000 distinct CDR3 sequences, with around 21% found just once. The germline V gene has CDR1 MGHDK and CDR2 SYGVNS. The length of the CDR3 is 15 residues. Losses at the gene ends were 8 bases for V and 7 bases for J; bases not matched to a gene: 16. Patients were excluded if they had other autoimmune diseases or uncontrolled infections, and likewise if pregnancy or lactation applied. PBMCs stemmed from 7.5 to 10 ml of fresh peripheral blood.

This chain uses TRBV25-1 with TRBJ1-1; 7 nucleotides agree with TRBD1. The source material was peripheral blood. The origin of this receptor is a woman aged 18-35 years with stable Graves' hyperthyroidism. CDR3 nucleotide sequence: TGTGCCAGCGTTTACCACTCCCTGGGGACAGATGAAGCTTTCTTT. Residues: CASVYHSLGTDEAFF. The entire variable domain, with the rest obtained from reference TRBV25-1 and TRBJ1-1, is as follows: EADIYQTPRYLVIGTGKKITLECSQTMGHDKMYWYQQDPGMELHLIHYSYGVNSTEKGDLSSESTVSRIRTEHFPLTLESARPSHTSQYLCASVYHSLGTDEAFFGQGTRLTVV.